Below, 15 T cell receptor beta chains from the same sample are listed, as sequenced in a study of T cell repertoires in cytomegalovirus infection. One entry per CDR3 protein results from TCRdb running MiXCR on the reads. This sample has roughly 200,000 distinct CDR3 sequences, with about a sixth found just once. Material for sequencing was CD8+ T cells from PBMCs. The receptors originated from a human donor in good health (CMV status not recorded). Some clones in this sample may be carry-over from other donors' samples.

The rearrangement links TRBV4-1 to TRBJ1-1; no clear D gene. In germline, CDR1 is MGHRA, CDR2 YSYEKL. The CDR3 has 17 amino acids. The V end was cut by 0 bases, the J end by 2 bases, with 16 bases between. CDR3 residues: CASSQDIPVLGNTEAFF. The CDR3 DNA is TGCGCCAGCAGCCAAGATATACCGGTCCTGGGTAACACTGAAGCTTTCTTT.

This clonotype was counted only a few times. The CDR3 loop reads CASSLSTQGSSPLHF. The CDR3, as DNA: TGTGCCAGCAGCTTGTCCACACAGGGAAGCTCACCCCTCCACTTT. The V call is TRBV7-9, the J call TRBJ1-6; tentatively, D is TRBD1 (6 bases). Trimming cost V 3 bases and J 10 bases, with 16 bases left between them. The V gene's germline CDR1 is SEHNR and CDR2 FQNEAQ (reference sequence). This CDR3 spans 15 amino acids.

V usage is TRBV7-3 and J usage is TRBJ2-1; possible D gene TRBD2, 5 bases. Germline CDR1 reads SGHTA; CDR2 reads FQGTGA. V was cut by 2 bases and J by 9 bases, with 14 bases left in between. The CDR3 spans 14 residues. Written as DNA, the CDR3 is TGTGCCAGCAGCTTAGCGGCTGGGGAGTCTGAGCAGTTCTTC. Translation gives CASSLAAGESEQFF.

In this sample, this clonotype turned up a few times. The rearrangement links TRBV12-3 or TRBV12-4 to TRBJ2-1; D remains unclear. The ends were cut back, 2 bases at V and 7 bases at J, with 9 bases in the middle. The CDR3 runs 13 residues. The CDR3 nucleotides are TGTGCCAGCAGTTTATCTGCGTGGAATGAGCAGTTCTTC. Residues: CASSLSAWNEQFF.

This clonotype has a handful of counts. The chain carries TRBV7-9 and TRBJ1-2; TRBD1 aligns across 9 bases. Trimming cost V 1 base and J 6 bases; bases outside gene matches: 3. The CDR3 runs to 14 residues. The germline CDR1 and CDR2 sequences are SEHNR and FQNEAQ (reference sequence). Written as DNA, the CDR3 is TGTGCCAGCAGCTTAGACAGGGGGCTTAATGGCTACACCTTC. Translating it yields CASSLDRGLNGYTF.

This clonotype was detected only a few times. V and J are TRBV7-9 and TRBJ2-7, with D hard to call. The CDR3 length is 15 residues. Germline-derived CDR1 and CDR2 are SEHNR and FQNEAQ (reference sequence). The V end was cut by 4 bases, the J end by 5 bases, with 18 bases between. The DNA for the CDR3 is TGTGCCAGCAGCTCGCCCTCCGAGCAAAGGGACGAGCAGTACTTC. This gives the protein CASSSPSEQRDEQYF.

The chain's CDR3 is CSASGASGGYEQYF. The CDR3 DNA is TGCAGTGCTAGCGGCGCGAGCGGGGGTTACGAGCAGTACTTC. The rearrangement joins TRBV20-1 to TRBJ2-7; 8 bases fit TRBD2. This CDR3 is built from 14 residues. Germline V lookup: CDR1 DFQATT, CDR2 SNEGSKA (reference sequence). V lost 3 bases and J lost 4; bases outside the gene matches: 8.

This chain connects TRBV5-6 to TRBJ2-3; D call uncertain. CDR3 length: 16 amino acids. The V end was cut by 2 bases, the J end by 1 base, with 14 bases between. CDR1 is SGHDT and CDR2 is YYEEEE in the germline V gene. Written as DNA, the CDR3 is TGTGCCAGCAGCTTCTTAGGATCTCGGGGCACAGATACGCAGTATTTT. It encodes CASSFLGSRGTDTQYF.

This clonotype was found a few times. The chain joins TRBV6-5 to TRBJ1-1, with D tentatively TRBD1 (6 bases). Trimming removed 0 bases from V and 1 base from J, with 36 bases in between. CDR1 is MNHEY, CDR2 SVGAGI, per germline. This CDR3 comprises 24 residues. The CDR3 loop is CASSYSTLVSTGPQMSGSNTEAFF. The CDR3, as DNA: TGTGCCAGCAGTTACTCGACACTGGTCTCAACAGGGCCCCAAATGTCAGGGTCGAACACTGAAGCTTTCTTT.

The gene calls are TRBV29-1 and TRBJ1-2; D ambiguous. This CDR3 has 11 residues. Germline lookup yields CDR1 SQVTM and CDR2 ANQGSEA. Trimming took off 0 bases at V and 8 bases at J, with 7 bases between the two ends. The CDR3 is CSVEDRMGYTF. The CDR3 DNA reads TGCAGCGTTGAAGATCGAATGGGCTACACCTTC. The entire variable domain, with the rest obtained from reference TRBV29-1 and TRBJ1-2, is as follows: SAVISQKPSRDICQRGTSLTIQCQVDSQVTMMFWYRQQPGQSLTLIATANQGSEATYESGFVIDKFPISRPNLTFSTLTVSNMSPEDSSIYLCSVEDRMGYTFGSGTRLTVV.

This clonotype was detected a few times. The CDR3 ends on some other residue instead of the conserved phenylalanine or tryptophan, so this is likely a read error. No DNA is shown, since the ends of the CDR3 on it are uncertain; the CDR3 is the one TCRdb lists. The chain employs TRBV12-3 or TRBV12-4 and TRBJ2-5; the DNA was not compared with TRBD1, the D call given in the table. From its first to its last residue, the CDR3 has 18 amino acids. CDR3 sequence reads: CASSSPPNLPGQGAFFCL.

The genes are TRBV4-3 and TRBJ1-1; 8 nucleotides match TRBD1. The CDR3 is made up of 18 amino acids. V was clipped by 2 bases and J by 0 bases; unmatched bases: 11. Germline V gene sequence: CDR1 LGHNA, CDR2 YSLEER. CDR3 protein: CASSQIVTGVVMNTEAFF. CDR3 in DNA: TGCGCCAGCAGCCAAATCGTGACAGGGGTAGTTATGAACACTGAAGCTTTCTTT.

This clonotype has a count of ten or more. The chain joins TRBV7-2 to TRBJ1-5; D not certain. Looked up from germline, CDR1 is SGHTA and CDR2 is FQGNSA. The CDR3 has 14 residues. Trimming pared 5 bases from V and 1 base from J, leaving 9 bases between. The CDR3 reads CASSPVGSNQPQHF. CDR3 in DNA: TGTGCCAGCAGCCCCGTCGGGAGCAATCAGCCCCAGCATTTT.

This clonotype was seen only a few times. The rearrangement links TRBV7-2 to TRBJ1-2, with D unresolved. Trimming left V 5 bases short and J 2 bases short, with 9 bases between. In germline, CDR1 is SGHTA, CDR2 FQGNSA. There are 13 residues in the CDR3. DNA of the CDR3: TGTGCCAGCAGCGCATCTCTAAACTATGGCTACACCTTC. Protein sequence: CASSASLNYGYTF.

The chain has TRBV7-6 and TRBJ1-3; D unclear. Trimming cost V 2 bases and J 0 bases, with 26 bases left between them. Germline V gene lookup returns CDR1 SGHVS and CDR2 FNYEAQ. CDR3 length: 21 residues. The CDR3 coding sequence is TGTGCCAGCAGCTTATGGACCACCCCCCAGGATGGGCTGAGCTCTGGAAACACCATATATTTT. It specifies CASSLWTTPQDGLSSGNTIYF.